The 16 T cell receptor beta chains presented below share a single source sample, sequenced in a study of shared clonotypes between healthy human individuals. Assay used: immunoSEQ multiplex PCR; TCRdb lists only in-frame clones, some missing. The sample has about 2.2 million clones, roughly 91% seen once. CD45RO-negative, CCR7-selected cells formed the naive CD8 fraction, which excluded terminally differentiated effector memory CD45RA+ cells. Sequenced input: naive CD8+ T cells from PBMCs. All receptors come from a man aged 18 to 30 in good health. Some clones in this sample may be carry-over from other donors' samples.

V usage is TRBV7-6 and J usage is TRBJ2-3, with D possibly matching TRBD1 (5 bases). CDR1 is SGHVS and CDR2 is FNYEAQ in the germline V gene. V was pared by 2 bases and J by 4 bases, with 7 bases between. This CDR3 is 13 amino acids long. Here the CDR3 DNA reads TGTGCCAGCAGCTTATGGGGCCCAGATACGCAGTATTTT. This sequence encodes CASSLWGPDTQYF.

The gene calls are TRBV29-1 and TRBJ2-7; D might be TRBD1 (6 bases). CDR3 length equals 18 residues. CDR1 is SQVTM and CDR2 is ANQGSEA in the germline V gene. V lost 1 base, J lost 0 bases, and 22 bases lay in between. For the CDR3, the DNA is TGCAGCGTTGAAGGCGGAGACGTACGAGGACAGTTCTCCTACGAGCAGTACTTC. Translation gives CSVEGGDVRGQFSYEQYF.

The chain links TRBV5-5 to TRBJ2-1, with D perhaps given as TRBD1 or TRBD2 (6 bases each). The germline V gene has CDR1 SGHKS and CDR2 YYEKEE (reference sequence). The CDR3 totals 18 residues. Trimming shortened V by 2 bases and J by 3 bases, and 21 bases separated the two germline ends. This chain's CDR3 is CASSLGGLAGVHYNEQFF. The CDR3, as DNA: TGTGCCAGCAGCTTAGGAGGGTTGGCAGGGGTCCACTACAATGAGCAGTTCTTC.

This chain links TRBV5-4 with TRBJ1-4, with 9 positions matching TRBD1. The CDR3 runs to 15 residues. Germline loops: CDR1 SGHNT, CDR2 YYREEE (reference sequence). J was trimmed by 7 bases and V by 2 bases; bases with no gene match: 6. DNA for the CDR3: TGTGCCAGCAGCTTTACAGGGGGCCGGGGTGAAAAACTGTTTTTT. It specifies CASSFTGGRGEKLFF.

This clone showed up just once. The CDR3 DNA reads TGTGCCACTTCCACGGGAATCTTCGGCTACGAGCAGTACTTC. It yields the protein CATSTGIFGYEQYF. The chain recombines TRBV27 with TRBJ2-7; maybe TRBD2 (5 bases). Trimming removed 10 bases at V and 3 bases at J, with 19 bases between. This CDR3 is built from 14 residues. The V gene's germline CDR1 is MNHEY and CDR2 SMNVEV (reference sequence).

The chain employs TRBV6-6 and TRBJ2-5, with D unclear. V was trimmed by 5 bases and J by 5 bases, leaving 15 bases between them. Germline loops: CDR1 MNHNY, CDR2 SVGAGI (reference sequence). This CDR3 comprises 14 residues. CDR3 in DNA: TGTGCCAGCAGTCCCCCCGGAGATGGGGAGACCCAGTACTTC. The encoded protein is CASSPPGDGETQYF.

The sample holds one count of this clone. The chain links TRBV11-2 to TRBJ2-5; 7 nucleotides align to TRBD1. The germline V gene has CDR1 SGHAT and CDR2 FQNNGV. J was trimmed by 4 bases and V by 6 bases; bases with no gene match: 5. There are 13 residues in the CDR3. The CDR3 DNA reads TGTGCCAGCAGGAACAGGGGCGGAGAGACCCAGTACTTC. Amino acid sequence: CASRNRGGETQYF.

V gene TRBV6-5 combines with J gene TRBJ2-3; perhaps TRBD2 as D (6 bases). Trimming took off 6 bases at V and 0 bases at J, with 13 bases between the two ends. The CDR3 is made up of 15 amino acids. Germline loops: CDR1 MNHEY, CDR2 SVGAGI. The CDR3 region has the DNA TGTGCCAGCAGCTCTGGGACTTCTAGCACAGATACGCAGTATTTT. This sequence encodes CASSSGTSSTDTQYF.

The V gene is TRBV10-1, the J gene TRBJ2-2; 12 bases agree with TRBD2. This CDR3 has 14 residues. Trimming removed 6 bases from V and 5 bases from J; junction bases left unmatched: 1. CDR1 and CDR2 (germline): WNHNN, SYGVQD (reference sequence). CDR3 loop: CASSGLAGTGELFF. The CDR3 bases are TGCGCCAGCAGCGGACTAGCGGGGACCGGGGAGCTGTTTTTT.

This chain joins TRBV4-3 and TRBJ2-7, with 10 nucleotides matching TRBD1. The CDR3 is 15 residues long. V shed 1 base and J 3 bases; nucleotides not matched to a gene: 3. Per germline, CDR1 LGHNA and CDR2 YSLEER. The CDR3 loop reads CASSQAGTGVYEQYF. CDR3 DNA sequence: TGCGCCAGCAGCCAAGCCGGGACAGGGGTCTACGAGCAGTACTTC.

This clone was picked up one time. V usage is TRBV5-1 and J usage is TRBJ2-1; D is possibly TRBD1 or TRBD2 (5 bases each). Per the germline V gene, CDR1 is SGHRS and CDR2 is YFSETQ. V was cut by 3 bases and J by 4 bases, with 14 bases left in between. The CDR3 runs to 15 residues. CDR3 DNA sequence: TGCGCCAGCAGCTCGGCCCGGGACCTATACAATGAGCAGTTCTTC. As protein: CASSSARDLYNEQFF.

The chain couples TRBV19 to TRBJ2-1; D remains unclear. Trimming stripped 4 bases from V and 4 bases from J, with 8 bases between. Germline values: CDR1 LNHDA, CDR2 SQIVND (reference sequence). This CDR3 contains 13 residues. The CDR3 sequence: CASSKALYNEQFF. The CDR3 bases are TGTGCCAGTAGTAAGGCGTTGTACAATGAGCAGTTCTTC.

The rearrangement links TRBV5-1 to TRBJ2-2; D possibly corresponds to TRBD1 (6 bases). CDR3 length equals 16 residues. Germline CDR1 is SGHRS and CDR2 is YFSETQ. V lost 4 bases and J 1 base, leaving 14 bases between the germline ends. CDR3: CASSGHRALNTGELFF. The CDR3 DNA reads as TGCGCCAGCAGCGGTCACAGGGCTTTGAACACCGGGGAGCTGTTTTTT.

This rearrangement joins TRBV6-4 to TRBJ2-5; D is unclear. V gave up 2 bases and J gave up 0 bases, with 16 bases separating them. There are 17 residues in the CDR3. Per germline, CDR1 MRHNA and CDR2 SNTAGT. CDR3 in DNA: TGTGCCAGCAGTGACAACCCCCCCGCCCGGTACCAAGAGACCCAGTACTTC. It codes for CASSDNPPARYQETQYF.

The chain couples TRBV9 to TRBJ2-3, with a possible D match to TRBD1 (6 bases). Looked up from germline, CDR1 is SGDLS and CDR2 is YYNGEE. The CDR3 covers 17 residues. Trimming removed 4 bases at V and 5 bases at J, with 23 bases between. The DNA of the CDR3 is TGTGCCAGCAGCTCCCTTGACAGGTCAAGCGAGGAAGATACGCAGTATTTT. Translation gives CASSSLDRSSEEDTQYF.

The genes are TRBV5-1 and TRBJ1-1; a weak D match, TRBD1 (5 bases). Trimming removed 7 bases at V and 1 base at J, with 8 bases between. The germline V gene has CDR1 SGHRS and CDR2 YFSETQ. The CDR3 is 12 amino acids. The CDR3 DNA is TGCGCCAGCGCTGACAGGAACACTGAAGCTTTCTTT. Protein product: CASADRNTEAFF.